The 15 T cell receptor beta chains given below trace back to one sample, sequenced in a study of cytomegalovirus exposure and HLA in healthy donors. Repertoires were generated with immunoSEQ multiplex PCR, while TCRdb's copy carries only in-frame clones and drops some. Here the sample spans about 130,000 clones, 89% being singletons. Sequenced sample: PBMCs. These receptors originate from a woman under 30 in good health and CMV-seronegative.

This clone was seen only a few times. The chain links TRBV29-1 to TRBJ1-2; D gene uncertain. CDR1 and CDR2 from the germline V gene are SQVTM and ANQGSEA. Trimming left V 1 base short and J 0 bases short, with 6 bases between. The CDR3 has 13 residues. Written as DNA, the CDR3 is TGCAGCGTTGAAGGTCCAGCTAACTATGGCTACACCTTC. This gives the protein CSVEGPANYGYTF. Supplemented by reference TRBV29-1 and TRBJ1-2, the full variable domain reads SAVISQKPSRDICQRGTSLTIQCQVDSQVTMMFWYRQQPGQSLTLIATANQGSEATYESGFVIDKFPISRPNLTFSTLTVSNMSPEDSSIYLCSVEGPANYGYTFGSGTRLTVV.

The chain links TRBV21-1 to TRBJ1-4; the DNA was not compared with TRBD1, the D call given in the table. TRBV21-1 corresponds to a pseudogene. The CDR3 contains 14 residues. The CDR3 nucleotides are TGTGCCAGCAGTCCCGGGACAAGAAATGAAAAACTGTTTTTT. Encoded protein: CASSPGTRNEKLFF.

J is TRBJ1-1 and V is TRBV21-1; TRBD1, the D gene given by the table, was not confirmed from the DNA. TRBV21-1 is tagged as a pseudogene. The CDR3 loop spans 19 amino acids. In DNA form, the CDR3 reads TGTGCCAGCGGGGGTATAAGGACAGGGCACCCGCTAAAGAACACTGAAGCTTTCTTT. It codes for CASGGIRTGHPLKNTEAFF.

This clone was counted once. CDR3 in DNA: TGTGCCATCAGTGAGTCGGCAGGGTCAACCTACGAGCAGTACTTC. It codes for CAISESAGSTYEQYF. The rearrangement joins TRBV10-3 to TRBJ2-7, with D perhaps TRBD1 (5 bases). This CDR3 is built from 15 residues. Germline-derived CDR1 and CDR2 are ENHRY and SYGVKD. Trimming removed 0 bases at V and 2 bases at J, with 11 bases between.

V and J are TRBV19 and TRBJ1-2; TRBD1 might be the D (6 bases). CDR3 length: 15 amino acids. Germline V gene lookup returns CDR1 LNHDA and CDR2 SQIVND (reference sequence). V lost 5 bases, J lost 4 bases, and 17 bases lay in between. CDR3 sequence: CASSVAITGLYGYTF. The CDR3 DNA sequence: TGTGCCAGTAGTGTCGCGATAACAGGGCTCTATGGCTACACCTTC.

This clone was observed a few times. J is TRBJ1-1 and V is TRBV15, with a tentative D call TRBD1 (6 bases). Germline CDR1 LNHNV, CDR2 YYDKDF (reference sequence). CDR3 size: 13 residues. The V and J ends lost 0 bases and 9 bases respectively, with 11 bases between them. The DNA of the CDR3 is TGTGCCACCAGCAGAGATGGGACAAACAAAGCTTTCTTT. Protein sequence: CATSRDGTNKAFF.

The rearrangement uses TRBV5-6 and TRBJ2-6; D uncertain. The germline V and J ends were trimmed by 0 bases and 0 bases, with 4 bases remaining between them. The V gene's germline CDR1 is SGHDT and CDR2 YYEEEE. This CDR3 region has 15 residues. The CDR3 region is CASSLGSSGANVLTF. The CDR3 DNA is TGTGCCAGCAGCTTGGGGAGCTCTGGGGCCAACGTCCTGACTTTC.

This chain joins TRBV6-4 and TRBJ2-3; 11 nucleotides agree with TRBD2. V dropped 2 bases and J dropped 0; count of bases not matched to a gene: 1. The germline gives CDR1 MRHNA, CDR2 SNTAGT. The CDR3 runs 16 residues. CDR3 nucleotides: TGTGCCAGCAGTGACGCTAGCGGGGGGAGCACAGATACGCAGTATTTT. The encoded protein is CASSDASGGSTDTQYF.

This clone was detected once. The CDR3 loop reads CASRNLKGGNTEAFF. The CDR3 DNA sequence: TGTGCCAGCAGAAATTTAAAAGGGGGGAACACTGAAGCTTTCTTT. V is TRBV6-4 and J is TRBJ1-1, with D possibly TRBD1 on 6 matching bases. Trimming removed 6 bases from V and 1 base from J, with 15 bases in between. CDR3 length: 15 amino acids. CDR1 and CDR2 from the germline V gene are MRHNA and SNTAGT.

The DNA for the CDR3 is TGCGCCAGCAGCCACTCGGACAGGGGGCAAGGCGGGGAGCTGTTTTTT. Translation gives CASSHSDRGQGGELFF. The genes are TRBV4-1 and TRBJ2-2; 11 nucleotides match TRBD1. Germline V gene lookup returns CDR1 MGHRA and CDR2 YSYEKL. This CDR3 comprises 16 residues. V lost 3 bases and J lost 7; bases outside the gene matches: 7.

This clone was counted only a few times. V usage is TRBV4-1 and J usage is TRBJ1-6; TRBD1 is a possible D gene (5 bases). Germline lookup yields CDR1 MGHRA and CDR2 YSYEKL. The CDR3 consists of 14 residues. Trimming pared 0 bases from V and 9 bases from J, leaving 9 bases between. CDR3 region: CASSQDHGGSPLHF. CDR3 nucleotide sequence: TGCGCCAGCAGCCAAGATCACGGGGGTTCACCCCTCCACTTT.

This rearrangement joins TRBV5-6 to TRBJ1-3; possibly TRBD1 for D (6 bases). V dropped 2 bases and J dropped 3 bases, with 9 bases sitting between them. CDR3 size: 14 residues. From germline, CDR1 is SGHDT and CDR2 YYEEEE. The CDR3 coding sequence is TGTGCCAGCAGCTTAGGACAGCTTGGAAACACCATATATTTT. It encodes CASSLGQLGNTIYF.

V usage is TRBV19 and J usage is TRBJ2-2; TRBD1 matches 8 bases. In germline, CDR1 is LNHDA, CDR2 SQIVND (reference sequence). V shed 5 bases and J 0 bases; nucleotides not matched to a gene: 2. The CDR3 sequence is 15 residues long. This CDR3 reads CASSEDRANTGELFF. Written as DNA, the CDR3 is TGTGCCAGTAGTGAGGACAGGGCGAACACCGGGGAGCTGTTTTTT.

This chain's CDR3 is CASSPTSGSGNEQFF. CDR3 coding DNA: TGTGCCAGCAGCCCTACTAGCGGGAGTGGAAATGAGCAGTTCTTC. V is TRBV4-2 and J is TRBJ2-1, with TRBD2 identical over 11 bases. Trimming at V came to 4 bases and at J to 7 bases, leaving 6 bases not matched to a gene. This CDR3 comprises 15 residues. Germline lookup yields CDR1 LGHNA and CDR2 YNFKEQ.

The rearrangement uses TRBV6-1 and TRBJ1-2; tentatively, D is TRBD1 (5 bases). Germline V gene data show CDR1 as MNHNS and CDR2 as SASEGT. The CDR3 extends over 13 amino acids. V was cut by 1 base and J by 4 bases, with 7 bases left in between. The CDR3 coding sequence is TGTGCCAGCAGTGAAGGCAGGGCCTATGGCTACACCTTC. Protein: CASSEGRAYGYTF.